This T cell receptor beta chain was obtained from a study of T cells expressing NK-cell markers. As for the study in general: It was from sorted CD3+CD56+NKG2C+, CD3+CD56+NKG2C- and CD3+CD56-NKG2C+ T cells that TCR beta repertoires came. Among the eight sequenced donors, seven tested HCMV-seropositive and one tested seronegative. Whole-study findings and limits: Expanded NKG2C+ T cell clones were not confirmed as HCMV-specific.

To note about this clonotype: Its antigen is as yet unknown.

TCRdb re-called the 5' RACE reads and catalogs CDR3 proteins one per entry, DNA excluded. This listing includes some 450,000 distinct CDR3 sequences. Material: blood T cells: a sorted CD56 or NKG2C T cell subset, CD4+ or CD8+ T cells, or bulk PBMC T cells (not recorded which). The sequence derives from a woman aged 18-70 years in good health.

CDR3 sequence: CASSSPGRYSGANVLTF. This chain uses TRBV19 with TRBJ2-6; TCRdb's D call of TRBD1 is untestable without DNA. This CDR3 is 17 amino acids long. The germline V gene has CDR1 LNHDA and CDR2 SQIVND (reference sequence).